This TCR beta chain was found in a study of T cells in placental villitis. Study-wide context: The study compared placental TCR-beta repertoires across villitis of unknown etiology, gestational-age-matched unaffected controls, and infectious villitis to test an allograft-versus-infection hypothesis.

Amplification of TCR-beta CDR3 regions from genomic DNA was performed with the immunoSEQ v4 bias-controlled multiplex PCR assay, which was run blinded to group allocation. To estimate the quantities of nucleated cells and T cells in each sample, reference gene primers were added alongside the TCR-beta primers. Sequencing of the libraries was performed on an Illumina MiSeq with a 100-cycle paired-end protocol. From the authors' description of their analysis: The immunoSEQ Analyzer software was used to calculate diversity and richness, with richness measured by iChao1 and clonality based on Pielou evenness and Shannon diversity (range 0-1, where higher values mean less diversity). Using confidence 3 and substitution 2, CDR3 amino acid sequences together with their V/J genes were queried against VDJdb for CMV, EBV and influenza A specificities. TCR-beta amino acid clonotype overlap between villitis of unknown etiology, infectious villitis and control repertoires was assessed with the Morisita-Horn index. Here the immuneACCESS table is served through TCRdb, limited to in-frame sequences with V and J called. Missing clones are a known gap in these copies; in checked studies unresolved V genes cover under half, and the rest lacks a known reason. Clone size and V and J calls were adopted from that table, with D and trimming inferred from the DNA. The sample contains approximately 600 clones, roughly four fifths of them found a single time. The top ten constitute roughly 15% of the sample.

As concerns this clone: What this receptor recognizes is not known. The record has no base qualities; no much larger clone is one base away.

Using the Amsterdam Criteria, researchers selected more than 8 placentae that carried a pathological diagnosis of high-grade villitis of unknown etiology. Compared with both the control and infectious villitis groups, mothers with villitis of unknown etiology had significantly higher gravidity and parity as well as more prior miscarriages. Placentae were collected after delivery and examined grossly and histologically before archival tissue was selected. Five 10-micron scrolls were cut from each FFPE block, and DNA was isolated using the AllPrep DNA/RNA FFPE Tissue kit. DNA concentration and purity were evaluated by NanoDrop, whereas RNA quality was assessed on a Bioanalyzer. The germline V gene (reference sequence) specifies LNHDA as CDR1 and SQIVND as CDR2. After removal of 3 bases from V and 5 bases from J, the junction retains 12 bases not matched to a gene. Taken from cysteine to phenylalanine, the CDR3 has 17 residues. CDR3 DNA is the only sequence kept; it has 51 bases, read in frame from the first base.

The investigation overall reported the following: Higher clonality was observed in villitis of unknown etiology placentae than in controls (median approximately 0.056 versus 0.0056, p=0.0025), a finding indicative of clonal expansion. Small amounts of decidua were contained in the paraffin blocks, so some of the captured T cells, especially in controls, may have been decidual rather than villous infiltrates. Sequencing bulk tissue could not tell helper, regulatory or cytotoxic T cells apart, could not separate maternal from fetal T cells, and left out gamma-delta receptors. CMV-specific clone frequencies were higher in infectious CMV cases than in villitis of unknown etiology (around 0.011 vs 0.00091), which did not differ from controls. In villitis of unknown etiology, the expanded clones were largely private to each individual placenta, suggesting that there was no single initiating antigen.

Sequenced material: placental tissue containing maternal and fetal cells. The chain links TRBV19 with TRBJ2-2, and TRBD1 matches 7 of the central bases. The clonotype comes from a human patient with villitis of unknown etiology; the placental T cells may come from both mother and fetus. DNA sequence: TGTGCCAGTAGTATGTGGGCAGGGGGTACTAGGACCGGGGAGCTGTTTTTT. It codes for CASSMWAGGTRTGELFF. Reference TRBV19 and TRBJ2-2 genes cover what lies past the CDR3, so the full variable domain is DGGITQSPKYLFRKEGQNVTLSCEQNLNHDAMYWYRQDPGQGLRLIYYSQIVNDFQKGDIAEGYSVSREKKESFPLTVTSAQKNPTAFYLCASSMWAGGTRTGELFFGEGSRLTVL.